The present entry profiles one T cell receptor beta chain with its context. As handled by the study authors: By means of reference gene primer amplification, nucleated cell counts were estimated. Repertoires were generated with immunoSEQ multiplex PCR, while TCRdb's copy carries only in-frame clones and drops some. The V and J calls and clone size come from that table; D and trimming were worked out from the DNA. Among roughly 260,000 clones listed, about 89% were seen once. The sample belongs to a study of blood T cell repertoires in COVID-19. Across the study: Spain, Italy and the United States supplied samples that represented acute and convalescent COVID-19. T cells, B-cell-depleted T cells, or PBMCs provided the cDNA or gDNA that served as material.

Germline V gene lookup returns CDR1 WNHNN and CDR2 SYGVQD (reference sequence). The CDR3 is 15 residues long. V lost 0 bases to trimming and J lost 9 bases, with 15 bases between them. The gene calls are TRBV10-1 and TRBJ2-1; D ambiguous. The sequence was collected from a man in his forties or fifties who had recovered from COVID-19. Material: peripheral blood. As DNA, the CDR3 is TGCGCCAGCAGTGAGTCTGCAGGAATGGCCTCTGAGCAGTTCTTC. Amino acid sequence: CASSESAGMASEQFF.